A single sample gave rise to the 25 T cell receptor beta chains below, sequenced in a study of blood T cells in healthy people across ages. With a J-beta primer mix and a sample-barcoded 5' primer, a second PCR ran roughly 6 to 12 cycles. MiXCR, applied by TCRdb to the 5' RACE reads, yields one record per CDR3 protein. The sample lists roughly 800,000 distinct CDR3 sequences, around 25% occurring once. Separately, the same data were catalogued under a study of T cells of mothers and their children.

Sequencing input: blood. The receptors were gathered from a boy aged 5-17 years in good health.

This clonotype was seen only a few times. V gene TRBV7-9 combines with J gene TRBJ2-4; D might be TRBD2 (6 bases). The V gene lost 0 bases and the J gene lost 3 bases, with 15 bases spanning the gap. Per germline, CDR1 SEHNR and CDR2 FQNEAQ (reference sequence). This CDR3 region has 17 residues. The CDR3 region has the DNA TGTGCCAGCAGCTTAGCCCCGGGACTCCCAGTCAAAAACATTCAGTACTTC. Translated: CASSLAPGLPVKNIQYF.

This clonotype was detected ten times or more. The chain carries TRBV4-3 and TRBJ2-3, with TRBD1 identical over 7 bases. Per germline, CDR1 LGHNA and CDR2 YSLEER. V dropped 3 bases and J dropped 2; count of bases not matched to a gene: 8. The CDR3 extends over 16 amino acids. Here the CDR3 reads CASSHSGTANTDTQYF. CDR3 bases: TGCGCCAGCAGCCACTCCGGGACAGCCAACACAGATACGCAGTATTTT.

Only a few counts were recorded for this clonotype. The chain links TRBV7-9 to TRBJ2-2; D is uncertain. Germline CDR1 SEHNR, CDR2 FQNEAQ (reference sequence). This CDR3 spans 15 amino acids. V was cut by 2 bases and J by 4 bases, with 11 bases left in between. The CDR3 nucleotides read TGTGCCAGCAGCTTATGGACGGAAGCCACCGGGGAGCTGTTTTTT. It translates to CASSLWTEATGELFF.

The J gene is TRBJ2-1, the V gene TRBV20-1; a possible D gene is TRBD2 (7 bases). CDR1 and CDR2 (germline): DFQATT, SNEGSKA (reference sequence). This CDR3 has 14 residues. Deletions cut 4 bases from V and 3 bases from J, with 13 bases between. The CDR3: CSATRGGDYNEQFF. DNA for the CDR3: TGCAGTGCTACTAGGGGGGGGGACTACAATGAGCAGTTCTTC.

The V gene is TRBV11-2, the J gene TRBJ2-5, with no clear D. Trimming took 0 bases from V and 2 from J, leaving 10 bases between them. The CDR3 loop spans 15 amino acids. Germline-derived CDR1 and CDR2 are SGHAT and FQNNGV. CDR3 in amino acids: CASSLDLTEQETQYF. The CDR3 DNA is TGTGCCAGCAGCTTAGATTTAACAGAACAAGAGACCCAGTACTTC.

In this sample, this clonotype turned up a few times. V gene TRBV29-1 combines with J gene TRBJ2-7; no clear D gene. The CDR3 has 11 amino acids. The V gene lost 4 bases and the J gene lost 1 base, with 5 bases spanning the gap. Germline V CDR1 and CDR2: SQVTM, ANQGSEA. For the CDR3, the DNA is TGCAGCGTTGTCCGATCCTACGAGCAGTACTTC. This sequence encodes CSVVRSYEQYF.

Concerning this clonotype itself: Relative to the germline gene, one junction end is altered; a read error may explain this. J is TRBJ1-1 and V is TRBV3-1, with no clear D. CDR1 is LGHDT and CDR2 is YNNKEL in the germline V gene (reference sequence). The CDR3 is 13 residues long. The CDR3 bases are TGTACCAGCAGCCCTCGGACCAACACTGAAGCTTTCTTT. Translating gives CTSSPRTNTEAFF. The full variable domain, rest sourced from reference TRBV3-1 and TRBJ1-1, is DTAVSQTPKYLVTQMGNDKSIKCEQNLGHDTMYWYKQDSKKFLKIMFSYNNKELIINETVPNRFSPKSPDKAHLNLHINSLELGDSAVYFCTSSPRTNTEAFFGQGTRLTVV.

This sequence joins TRBV5-1 and TRBJ1-1; D is uncertain. Germline CDR1 SGHRS, CDR2 YFSETQ. The CDR3 is made up of 15 amino acids. The germline V and J ends were trimmed by 1 base and 0 bases, with 10 bases remaining between them. CDR3 amino acids: CASSLTVKMNTEAFF. For the CDR3, the DNA is TGCGCCAGCAGCTTGACGGTGAAGATGAACACTGAAGCTTTCTTT.

This clonotype was seen a few times. The V and J genes are TRBV9 and TRBJ1-2; weak D call: TRBD1 (6 bases). CDR3 size: 14 residues. The V end lost 4 bases, the J end lost 4 bases, and 14 bases lay between the germline ends. Germline CDR1 and CDR2: SGDLS and YYNGEE. Written as DNA, the CDR3 is TGTGCCAGCAGCCCCCCCGGGACACTCTATGGCTACACCTTC. Protein sequence: CASSPPGTLYGYTF.

Only a few counts were recorded for this clonotype. This chain joins TRBV20-1 and TRBJ2-4; 7 positions match TRBD1. Unmatched junction bases numbered 7, after V lost 4 bases and J lost 4 bases. Germline values: CDR1 DFQATT, CDR2 SNEGSKA (reference sequence). The CDR3 extends over 14 amino acids. The chain's CDR3 is CSAILGGGKNIQYF. The CDR3, as DNA: TGCAGTGCTATCTTAGGGGGCGGAAAAAACATTCAGTACTTC.

This chain joins TRBV4-2 and TRBJ1-1; 7 positions match TRBD1. V trimming: 0 bases; J trimming: 4 bases; junction bases outside the gene matches: 2. Germline assignment: CDR1 LGHNA and CDR2 YNFKEQ. This CDR3 contains 14 residues. CDR3 DNA: TGTGCCAGCAGCCAAGAGGACAGGATCACTGAAGCTTTCTTT. Translated, it gives CASSQEDRITEAFF.

This clonotype was seen a few times. The V call is TRBV14, the J call TRBJ1-2, with TRBD1 matching 8 bases. After removal of 4 bases from V and 8 bases from J, the junction contained 15 bases not matched to a gene. Germline lookup yields CDR1 SGHDN and CDR2 FVKESK. The CDR3 totals 16 residues. Here the CDR3 reads CASSPTLGQGMGGYTF. The CDR3 bases are TGTGCCAGCAGCCCTACACTTGGACAGGGAATGGGCGGCTACACCTTC.

Regarding this clonotype: One end of the junction does not line up with germline, which may come from a read error. The CDR3: CASGLTSGGSTDTQYF. CDR3 DNA: TGTGCCAGCGGCTTGACTAGCGGGGGGAGCACAGATACGCAGTATTTT. The chain is built from TRBV7-2 and TRBJ2-3, with 13 bases matching TRBD2. The CDR3 is made up of 16 amino acids. Germline lookup yields CDR1 SGHTA and CDR2 FQGNSA.

The chain is built from TRBV28 and TRBJ1-1, with 7 bases matching TRBD1. V lost 9 bases to trimming and J lost 2 bases; unmatched junction nucleotides: 12. Looked up from germline, CDR1 is MDHEN and CDR2 is SYDVKM. This CDR3 contains 15 residues. CDR3: CASIHPRQGNTEAFF. For the CDR3, the DNA is TGTGCCAGTATCCACCCGAGACAGGGAAACACTGAAGCTTTCTTT.

The rearrangement uses TRBV29-1 and TRBJ1-2; no reliable D call. Germline CDR1 SQVTM, CDR2 ANQGSEA. The CDR3 length is 13 residues. The V gene lost 4 bases and the J gene lost 3 bases, with 12 bases spanning the gap. CDR3 in DNA: TGCAGCGTTGGTGCCAGGAAAGACTATGGCTACACCTTC. Translating it yields CSVGARKDYGYTF.

The chain recombines TRBV12-3 or TRBV12-4 with TRBJ1-1; possible D gene TRBD1, 5 bases. CDR3 length: 13 residues. Trimming cost V 6 bases and J 1 base, with 9 bases left between them. CDR3 region: CASRRDGNTEAFF. As DNA, the CDR3 is TGTGCCAGCAGACGGGACGGGAACACTGAAGCTTTCTTT.

The J gene is TRBJ2-7, the V gene TRBV28; TRBD2 matches at 10 bases. CDR3 length equals 17 residues. The germline V gene has CDR1 MDHEN and CDR2 SYDVKM. The junction had 13 bases not matched to a gene; V was cut back by 6 bases and J by 2 bases. The CDR3 loop reads CASSYGLADIETYEQYF. In nucleotides, the CDR3 is TGTGCCAGCAGCTATGGACTAGCGGATATCGAAACCTACGAGCAGTACTTC. Filled out from reference TRBV28 and TRBJ2-7, the complete variable domain reads DVKVTQSSRYLVKRTGEKVFLECVQDMDHENMFWYRQDPGLGLRLIYFSYDVKMKEKGDIPEGYSVSREKKERFSLILESASTNQTSMYLCASSYGLADIETYEQYFGPGTRLTVT.

The chain combines TRBV6-2 or TRBV6-3 with TRBJ1-5, with D uncertain. The germline V gene has CDR1 MNHEY and CDR2 SVGEGT. This CDR3 region has 14 residues. With 6 bases removed from V and 0 bases from J, the gap between germline ends came to 9 bases. In nucleotides, the CDR3 is TGTGCCAGCAGGGAGGACGTTAGCAATCAGCCCCAGCATTTT. Translation: CASREDVSNQPQHF.

V gene TRBV18 combines with J gene TRBJ1-6, with 7 bases matching TRBD1. With 6 bases clipped from V and 7 bases from J, the junction kept 15 bases outside the gene matches. CDR1 and CDR2 (germline): KGHSH, LQKENI. There are 17 residues in the CDR3. The CDR3 DNA is TGTGCCAGCTCCTCAACCCCAGGACAGGCAGGCAATTCACCCCTCCACTTT. It codes for CASSSTPGQAGNSPLHF.

This rearrangement joins TRBV7-9 to TRBJ1-1; D might be TRBD1 (5 bases). Germline assignment: CDR1 SEHNR and CDR2 FQNEAQ (reference sequence). The V end lost 4 bases, the J end lost 7 bases, and 16 bases lay between the germline ends. This CDR3 region has 14 residues. The CDR3 DNA reads as TGTGCCAGCAGCTCAAGGGGAGGGCCCCTTGAAGCTTTCTTT. Translating gives CASSSRGGPLEAFF.

This clonotype occurred a few times. CDR3 protein: CASSQVGQLNEKLFF. The CDR3 DNA reads as TGCGCCAGCAGCCAAGTTGGTCAGCTTAATGAAAAACTGTTTTTT. The J gene is TRBJ1-4, the V gene TRBV4-1, with D unclear. The CDR3 is 15 residues long. The V and J ends lost 1 base and 4 bases respectively, with 10 bases between them. Germline V gene lookup returns CDR1 MGHRA and CDR2 YSYEKL.

This clonotype was observed a handful of times. The chain is built from TRBV28 and TRBJ2-5, with D perhaps being TRBD1 or TRBD2 (6 bases each). The CDR3 covers 15 residues. V was clipped by 3 bases and J by 4 bases, with 15 bases between them. Looked up from germline, CDR1 is MDHEN and CDR2 is SYDVKM. CDR3 sequence: CASSLEQGGRETQYF. The CDR3, as DNA: TGTGCCAGCAGTTTGGAACAGGGAGGACGAGAGACCCAGTACTTC. Looking up the rest from reference TRBV28 and TRBJ2-5 gives the full variable domain: DVKVTQSSRYLVKRTGEKVFLECVQDMDHENMFWYRQDPGLGLRLIYFSYDVKMKEKGDIPEGYSVSREKKERFSLILESASTNQTSMYLCASSLEQGGRETQYFGPGTRLLVL.

This clonotype showed up just a few times. The rearrangement joins TRBV12-3 or TRBV12-4 to TRBJ1-1, with D maybe TRBD1 (6 bases). CDR3 length equals 13 residues. V shed 8 bases and J shed 6 bases, with 16 bases lying between them. CDR3 in DNA: TGTGCCAGCGAGAAACGGACAGAGGCTGAAGCTTTCTTT. Protein product: CASEKRTEAEAFF.

The genes are TRBV7-9 and TRBJ2-5, with TRBD1 matching 7 bases. The CDR3 totals 15 residues. The germline CDR1 and CDR2 sequences are SEHNR and FQNEAQ (reference sequence). V lost 1 base to trimming and J lost 4 bases; unmatched junction nucleotides: 6. The DNA of the CDR3 is TGTGCCAGCAGCTTAGGGACAGGTCTTCGAGAGACCCAGTACTTC. Its protein is CASSLGTGLRETQYF.

Only a few counts were recorded for this clonotype. The V and J genes are TRBV10-3 and TRBJ1-1; 7 bases line up with TRBD1. V lost 7 bases, J lost 4 bases, and 9 bases stayed unmatched. The CDR3 is 14 residues long. CDR1 ENHRY and CDR2 SYGVKD come from the germline V gene. Here the CDR3 DNA reads TGTGCCATCATTAACACAGGGGATCCCACTGAAGCTTTCTTT. Its translation is CAIINTGDPTEAFF.